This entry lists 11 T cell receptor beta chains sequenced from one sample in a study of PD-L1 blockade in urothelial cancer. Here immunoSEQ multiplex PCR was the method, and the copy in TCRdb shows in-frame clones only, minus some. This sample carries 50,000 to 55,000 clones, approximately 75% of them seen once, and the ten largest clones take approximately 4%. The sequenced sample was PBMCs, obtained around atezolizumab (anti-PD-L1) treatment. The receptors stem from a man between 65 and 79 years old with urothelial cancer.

CDR3: CASSQKEGLGAEQFF. The CDR3 DNA reads as TGCGCCAGCAGCCAAAAGGAGGGACTCGGGGCTGAGCAGTTCTTC. V usage is TRBV4-1 and J usage is TRBJ2-1, with a possible D match to TRBD2 (6 bases). In germline, CDR1 is MGHRA, CDR2 YSYEKL. The CDR3 contains 15 residues. Trimming cost V 2 bases and J 9 bases, with 17 bases left between them.

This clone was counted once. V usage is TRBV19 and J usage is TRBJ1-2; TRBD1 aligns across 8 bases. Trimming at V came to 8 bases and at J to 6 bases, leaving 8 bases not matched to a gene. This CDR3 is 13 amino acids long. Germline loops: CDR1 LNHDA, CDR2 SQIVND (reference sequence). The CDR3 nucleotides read TGTGCCAGTCGATCCTCGGACAGGGATGGCTACACCTTC. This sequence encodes CASRSSDRDGYTF.

The CDR3 DNA is TGTGCCAGCAGTGAAGGGTTCCAGGGCTCCTTCTATGGCTACACCTTC. Protein sequence: CASSEGFQGSFYGYTF. The V and J genes are TRBV6-1 and TRBJ1-2; D perhaps matches TRBD1 (5 bases). V lost 1 base, J lost 4 bases, and 16 bases lay in between. This CDR3 contains 16 residues. Germline V lookup: CDR1 MNHNS, CDR2 SASEGT.

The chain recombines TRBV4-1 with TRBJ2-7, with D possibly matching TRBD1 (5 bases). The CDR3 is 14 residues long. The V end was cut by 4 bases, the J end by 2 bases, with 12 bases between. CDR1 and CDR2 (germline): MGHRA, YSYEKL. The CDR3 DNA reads TGCGCCAGCAGCCCCTCGCTAGGGGCCTACGAGCAGTACTTC. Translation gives CASSPSLGAYEQYF.

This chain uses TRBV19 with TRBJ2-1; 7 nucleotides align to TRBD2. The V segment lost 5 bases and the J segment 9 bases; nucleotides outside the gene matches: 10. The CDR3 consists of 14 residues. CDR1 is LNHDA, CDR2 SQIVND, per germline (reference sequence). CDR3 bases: TGTGCCAGTAGTCCTCCGACTAGCAGCGGTGAGCAGTTCTTC. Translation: CASSPPTSSGEQFF.

CDR3 region: CASSLGRGAYTGELFF. Written as DNA, the CDR3 is TGTGCCAGCAGCTTGGGGCGGGGGGCCTACACCGGGGAGCTGTTTTTT. The chain couples TRBV5-4 to TRBJ2-2; 8 positions agree with TRBD2. V dropped 0 bases and J dropped 3; count of bases not matched to a gene: 4. The CDR3 length is 16 residues. CDR1 SGHNT and CDR2 YYREEE come from the germline V gene (reference sequence).

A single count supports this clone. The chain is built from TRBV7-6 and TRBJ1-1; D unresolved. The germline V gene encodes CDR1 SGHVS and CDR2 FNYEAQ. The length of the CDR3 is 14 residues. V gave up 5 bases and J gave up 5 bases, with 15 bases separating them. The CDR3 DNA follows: TGTGCCAGCAGCCCCGTCCGGGGAGAGACTGAAGCTTTCTTT. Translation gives CASSPVRGETEAFF.

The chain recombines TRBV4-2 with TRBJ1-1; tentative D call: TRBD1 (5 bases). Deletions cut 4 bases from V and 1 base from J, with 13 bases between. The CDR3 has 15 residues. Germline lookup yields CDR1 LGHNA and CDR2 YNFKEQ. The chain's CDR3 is CASSRTGRSNTEAFF. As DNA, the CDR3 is TGTGCCAGCAGCCGAACAGGACGCTCGAACACTGAAGCTTTCTTT.

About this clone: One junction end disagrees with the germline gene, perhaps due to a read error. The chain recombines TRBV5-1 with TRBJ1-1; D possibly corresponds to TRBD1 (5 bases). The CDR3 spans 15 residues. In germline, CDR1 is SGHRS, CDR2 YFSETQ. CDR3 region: CASSPATSQGREWSF. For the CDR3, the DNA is TGCGCCAGCAGCCCTGCCACGTCCCAGGGCAGAGAGTGGAGCTTT.

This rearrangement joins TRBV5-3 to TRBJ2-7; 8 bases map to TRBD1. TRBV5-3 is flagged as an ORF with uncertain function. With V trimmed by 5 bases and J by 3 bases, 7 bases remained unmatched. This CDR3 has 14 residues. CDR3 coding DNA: TGTGCCAGAAGGCCGACAGGGGCCAACTACGAGCAGTACTTC. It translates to CARRPTGANYEQYF.

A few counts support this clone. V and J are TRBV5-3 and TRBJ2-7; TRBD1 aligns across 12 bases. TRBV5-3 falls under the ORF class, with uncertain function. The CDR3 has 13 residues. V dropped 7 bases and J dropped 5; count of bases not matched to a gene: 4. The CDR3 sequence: CARFRDRGHEQYF. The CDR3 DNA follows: TGTGCCAGATTCCGGGACAGGGGGCACGAGCAGTACTTC.